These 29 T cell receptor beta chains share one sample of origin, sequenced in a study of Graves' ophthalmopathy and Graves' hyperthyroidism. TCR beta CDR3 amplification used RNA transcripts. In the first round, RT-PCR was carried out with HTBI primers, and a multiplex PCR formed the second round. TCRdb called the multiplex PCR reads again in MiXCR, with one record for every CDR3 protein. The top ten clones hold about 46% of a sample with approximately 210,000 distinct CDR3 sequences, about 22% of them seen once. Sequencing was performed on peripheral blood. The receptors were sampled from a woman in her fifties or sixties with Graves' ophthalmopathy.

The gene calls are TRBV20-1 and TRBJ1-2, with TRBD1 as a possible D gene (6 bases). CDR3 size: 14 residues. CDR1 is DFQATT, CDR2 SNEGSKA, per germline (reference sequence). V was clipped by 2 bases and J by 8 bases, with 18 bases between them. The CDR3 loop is CSARSYKDSEGYTF. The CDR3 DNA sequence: TGCAGTGCTAGATCTTATAAGGACAGTGAGGGCTACACCTTC.

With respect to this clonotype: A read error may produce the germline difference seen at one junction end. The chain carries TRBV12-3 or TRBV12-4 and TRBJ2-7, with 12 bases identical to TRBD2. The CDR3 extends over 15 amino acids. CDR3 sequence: CASSGGTSGPKEQYF. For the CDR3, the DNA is TGCGCCAGCAGTGGGGGGACTAGCGGGCCTAAAGAGCAGTACTTC.

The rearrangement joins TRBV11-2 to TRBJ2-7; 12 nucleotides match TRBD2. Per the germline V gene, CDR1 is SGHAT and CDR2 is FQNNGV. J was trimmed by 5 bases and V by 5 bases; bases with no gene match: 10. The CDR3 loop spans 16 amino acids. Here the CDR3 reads CASSAGTSGLGDEQYF. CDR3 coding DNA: TGTGCCAGCAGCGCAGGGACTAGCGGGCTTGGCGACGAGCAGTACTTC.

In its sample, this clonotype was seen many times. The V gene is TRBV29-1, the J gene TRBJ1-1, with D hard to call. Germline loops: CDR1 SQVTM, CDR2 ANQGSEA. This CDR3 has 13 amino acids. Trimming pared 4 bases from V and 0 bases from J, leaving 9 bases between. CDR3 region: CSVVILMNTEAFF. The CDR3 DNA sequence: TGCAGCGTTGTGATCTTAATGAACACTGAAGCTTTCTTT.

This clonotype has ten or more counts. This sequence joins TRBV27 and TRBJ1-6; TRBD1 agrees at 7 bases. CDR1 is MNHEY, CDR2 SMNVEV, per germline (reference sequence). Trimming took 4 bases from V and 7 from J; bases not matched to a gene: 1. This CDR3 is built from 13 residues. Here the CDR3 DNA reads TGTGCCAGCAGTTGGGACAGCAATTCACCCCTCCACTTT. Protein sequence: CASSWDSNSPLHF.

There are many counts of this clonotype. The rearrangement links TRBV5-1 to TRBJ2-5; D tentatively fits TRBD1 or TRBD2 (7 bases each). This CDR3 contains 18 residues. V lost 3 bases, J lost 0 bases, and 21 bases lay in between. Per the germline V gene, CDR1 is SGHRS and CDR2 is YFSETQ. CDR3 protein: CASSWGGPGQRHQETQYF. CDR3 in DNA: TGCGCCAGCAGCTGGGGGGGGCCGGGACAGCGACACCAAGAGACCCAGTACTTC.

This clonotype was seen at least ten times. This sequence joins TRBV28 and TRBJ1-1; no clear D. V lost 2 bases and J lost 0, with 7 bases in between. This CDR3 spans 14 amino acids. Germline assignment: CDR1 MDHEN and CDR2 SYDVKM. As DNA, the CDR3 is TGTGCCAGCAGTTTAGTCCCCATGAACACTGAAGCTTTCTTT. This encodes CASSLVPMNTEAFF.

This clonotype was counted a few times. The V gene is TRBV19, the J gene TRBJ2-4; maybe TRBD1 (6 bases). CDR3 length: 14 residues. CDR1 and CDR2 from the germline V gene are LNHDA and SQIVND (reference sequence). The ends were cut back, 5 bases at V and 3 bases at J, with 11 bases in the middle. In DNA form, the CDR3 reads TGTGCCAGTAGTCACAGGGTCGACAAAAACATTCAGTACTTC. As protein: CASSHRVDKNIQYF.

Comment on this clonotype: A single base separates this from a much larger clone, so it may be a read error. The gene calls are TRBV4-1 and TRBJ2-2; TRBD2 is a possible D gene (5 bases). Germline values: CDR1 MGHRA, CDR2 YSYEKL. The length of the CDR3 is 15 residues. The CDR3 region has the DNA TGCGCCAGCCATGGCGTGTTCTCTGGCGCCGGGGAGCCGTTTTTT. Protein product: CASHGVFSGAGEPFF.

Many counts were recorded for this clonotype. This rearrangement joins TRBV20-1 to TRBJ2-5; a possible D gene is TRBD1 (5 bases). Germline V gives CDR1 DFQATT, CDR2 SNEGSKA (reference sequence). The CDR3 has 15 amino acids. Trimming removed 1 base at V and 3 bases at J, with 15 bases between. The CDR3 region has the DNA TGCAGTGCTAGAGTGGTTACGACAGCCAAAGAGACCCAGTACTTC. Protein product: CSARVVTTAKETQYF.

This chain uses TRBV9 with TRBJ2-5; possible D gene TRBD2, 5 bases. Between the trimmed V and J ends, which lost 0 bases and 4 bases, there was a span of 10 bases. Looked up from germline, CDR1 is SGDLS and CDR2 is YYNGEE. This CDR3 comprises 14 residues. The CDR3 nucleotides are TGTGCCAGCAGCGTAGATCCTCGGGGAGAGACCCAGTACTTC. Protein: CASSVDPRGETQYF.

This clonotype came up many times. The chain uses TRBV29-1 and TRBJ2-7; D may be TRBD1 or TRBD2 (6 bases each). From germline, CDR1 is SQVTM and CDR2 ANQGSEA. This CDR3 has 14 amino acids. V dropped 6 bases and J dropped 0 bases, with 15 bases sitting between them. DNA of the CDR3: TGCAGCGTCTCTCCCGGGGGCAACTCCTACGAGCAGTACTTC. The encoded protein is CSVSPGGNSYEQYF.

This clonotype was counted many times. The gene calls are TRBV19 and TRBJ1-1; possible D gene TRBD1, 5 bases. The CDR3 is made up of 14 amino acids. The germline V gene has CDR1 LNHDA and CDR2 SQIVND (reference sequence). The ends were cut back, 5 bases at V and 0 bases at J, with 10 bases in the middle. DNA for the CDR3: TGTGCCAGTAGTCGGGGGGAATTGAACACTGAAGCTTTCTTT. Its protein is CASSRGELNTEAFF.

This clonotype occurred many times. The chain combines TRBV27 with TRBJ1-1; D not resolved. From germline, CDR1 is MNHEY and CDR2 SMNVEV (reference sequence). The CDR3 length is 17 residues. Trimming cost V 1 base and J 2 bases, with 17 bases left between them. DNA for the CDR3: TGTGCCAGCAGTTTATTGTACCGGGCCGGGCGCAACACTGAAGCTTTCTTT. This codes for CASSLLYRAGRNTEAFF.

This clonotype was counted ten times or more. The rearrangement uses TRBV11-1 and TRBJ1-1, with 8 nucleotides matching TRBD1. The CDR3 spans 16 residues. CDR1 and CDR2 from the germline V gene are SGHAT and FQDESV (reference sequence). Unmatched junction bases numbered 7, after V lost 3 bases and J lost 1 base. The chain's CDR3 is CASSLNQGAPNTEAFF. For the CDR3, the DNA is TGTGCCAGCAGCTTGAATCAGGGGGCGCCGAACACTGAAGCTTTCTTT.

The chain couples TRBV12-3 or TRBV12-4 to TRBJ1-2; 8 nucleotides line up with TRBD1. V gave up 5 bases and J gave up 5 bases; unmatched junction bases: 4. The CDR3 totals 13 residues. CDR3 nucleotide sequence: TGTGCCAGCAGTAAGACAGGGGATTATGGCTACACCTTC. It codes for CASSKTGDYGYTF.

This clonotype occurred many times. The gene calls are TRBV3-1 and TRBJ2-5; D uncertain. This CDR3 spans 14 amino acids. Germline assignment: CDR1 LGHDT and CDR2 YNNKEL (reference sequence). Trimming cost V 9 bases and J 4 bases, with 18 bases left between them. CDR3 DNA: TGTGCCAGTACCCAGGTCTCCCAGCGAGAGACCCAGTACTTC. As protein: CASTQVSQRETQYF.

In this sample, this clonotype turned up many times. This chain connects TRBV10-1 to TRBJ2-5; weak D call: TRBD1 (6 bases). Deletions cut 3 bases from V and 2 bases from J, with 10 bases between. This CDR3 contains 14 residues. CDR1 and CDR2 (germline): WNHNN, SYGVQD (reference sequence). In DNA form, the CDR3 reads TGCGCCAGCAGTGACCGGACAGAACAAGAGACCCAGTACTTC. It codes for CASSDRTEQETQYF.

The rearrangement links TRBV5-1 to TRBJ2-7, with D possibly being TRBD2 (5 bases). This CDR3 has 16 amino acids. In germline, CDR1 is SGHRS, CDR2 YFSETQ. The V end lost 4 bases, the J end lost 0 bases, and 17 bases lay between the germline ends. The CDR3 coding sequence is TGCGCCAGCAGCCCCCGGTTGCCAGCGGCCTCCTACGAGCAGTACTTC. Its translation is CASSPRLPAASYEQYF.

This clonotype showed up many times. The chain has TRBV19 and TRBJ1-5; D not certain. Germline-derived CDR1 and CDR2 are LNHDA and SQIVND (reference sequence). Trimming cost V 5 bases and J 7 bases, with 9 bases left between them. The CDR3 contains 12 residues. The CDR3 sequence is CASSRFEQPQHF. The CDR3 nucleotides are TGTGCCAGTAGTCGGTTCGAGCAGCCCCAGCATTTT. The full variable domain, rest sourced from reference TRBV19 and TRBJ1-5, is DGGITQSPKYLFRKEGQNVTLSCEQNLNHDAMYWYRQDPGQGLRLIYYSQIVNDFQKGDIAEGYSVSREKKESFPLTVTSAQKNPTAFYLCASSRFEQPQHFGDGTRLSIL.

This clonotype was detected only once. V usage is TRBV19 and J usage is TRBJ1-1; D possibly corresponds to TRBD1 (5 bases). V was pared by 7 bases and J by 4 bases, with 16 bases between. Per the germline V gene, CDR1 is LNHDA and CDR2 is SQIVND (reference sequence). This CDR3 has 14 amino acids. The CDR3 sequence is CASTMQRGGTEAFF. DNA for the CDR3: TGTGCCAGTACCATGCAACGGGGCGGCACTGAAGCTTTCTTT.

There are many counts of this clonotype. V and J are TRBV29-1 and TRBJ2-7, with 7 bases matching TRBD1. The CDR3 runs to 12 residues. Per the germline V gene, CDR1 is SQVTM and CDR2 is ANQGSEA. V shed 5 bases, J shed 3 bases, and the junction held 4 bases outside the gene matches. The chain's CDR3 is CSVRQGGYEQYF. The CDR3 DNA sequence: TGCAGCGTTCGACAGGGTGGCTACGAGCAGTACTTC.

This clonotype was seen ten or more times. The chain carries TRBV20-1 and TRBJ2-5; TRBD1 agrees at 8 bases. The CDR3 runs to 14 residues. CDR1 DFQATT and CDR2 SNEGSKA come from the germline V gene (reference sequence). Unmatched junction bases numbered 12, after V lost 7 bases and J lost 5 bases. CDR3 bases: TGCAGTGTTTCGCAGGGGGCGCTTCGGGAGACCCAGTACTTC. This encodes CSVSQGALRETQYF.

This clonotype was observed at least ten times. CDR3 bases: TGTGCCAGCAGGCCGAGACAGGCTCCCTACGAGCAGTACTTC. Amino acids: CASRPRQAPYEQYF. This rearrangement joins TRBV7-8 to TRBJ2-7; a possible D gene is TRBD1 (6 bases). Trimming cost V 6 bases and J 2 bases, with 14 bases left between them. The germline V gene has CDR1 SGHVS and CDR2 FQNEAQ. The CDR3 has 14 residues.

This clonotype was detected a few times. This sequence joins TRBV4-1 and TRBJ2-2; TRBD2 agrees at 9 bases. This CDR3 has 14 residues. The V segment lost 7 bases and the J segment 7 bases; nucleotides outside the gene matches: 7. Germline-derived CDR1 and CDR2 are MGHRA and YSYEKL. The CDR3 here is CASNPAGGVGELFF. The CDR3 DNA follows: TGCGCCAGCAATCCAGCGGGAGGAGTCGGGGAGCTGTTTTTT.

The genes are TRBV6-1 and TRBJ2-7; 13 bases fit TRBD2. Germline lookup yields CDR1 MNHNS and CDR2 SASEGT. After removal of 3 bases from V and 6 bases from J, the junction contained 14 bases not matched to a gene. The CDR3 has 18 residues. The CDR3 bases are TGTGCCAGCAGTGATCCTACTAGCGGGGGGGCAAAGAGTTTCGAGCAGTACTTC. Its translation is CASSDPTSGGAKSFEQYF.

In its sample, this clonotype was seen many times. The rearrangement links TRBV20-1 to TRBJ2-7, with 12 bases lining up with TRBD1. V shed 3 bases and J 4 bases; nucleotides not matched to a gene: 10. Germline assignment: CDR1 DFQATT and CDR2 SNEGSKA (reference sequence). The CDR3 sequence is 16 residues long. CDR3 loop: CSASLPGTGGAYEQYF. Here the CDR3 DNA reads TGCAGTGCTAGTCTACCCGGGACAGGGGGCGCATACGAGCAGTACTTC.

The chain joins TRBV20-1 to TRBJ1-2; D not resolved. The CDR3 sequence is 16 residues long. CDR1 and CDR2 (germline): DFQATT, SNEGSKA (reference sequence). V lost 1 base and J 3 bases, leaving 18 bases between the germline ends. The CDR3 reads CSARVSRMRMDYGYTF. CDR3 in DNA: TGCAGTGCTAGAGTCTCGAGGATGAGGATGGACTATGGCTACACCTTC.

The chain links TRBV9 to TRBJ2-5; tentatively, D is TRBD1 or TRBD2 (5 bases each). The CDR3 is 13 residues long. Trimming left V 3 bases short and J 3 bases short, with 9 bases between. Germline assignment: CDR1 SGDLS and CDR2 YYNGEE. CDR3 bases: TGTGCCAGCAGCGCGAGGGGAGAAGAGACCCAGTACTTC. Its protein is CASSARGEETQYF.